The rows below give T cell receptor beta chains drawn from one sample of a study of shared clonotypes between healthy human individuals. Some clones are missing from TCRdb's copy, which holds only in-frame ones; the method was immunoSEQ multiplex PCR. The table records roughly 700,000 clones, about 74% of them present only once. The specimen was memory CD4+ T cells sorted from blood. These TCRs come from a woman aged 25 to 39 in good health. Both conserved end residues are part of each CDR3. Fields, in order: D gene, V gene, clone size, J gene, CDR3 protein, CDR3 DNA. D genes are given only for firm matches. Some rows mark clone size as missing; the rest say once, few, many or name a class of expanded clone.

D: TRBD1; V: TRBV2; size: few; J: TRBJ1-5; CDR3: CASRPGQGNSNQPQHF; DNA: TGTGCCAGCAGACCCGGACAGGGCAATAGCAATCAGCCCCAGCATTTT
D: -; V: TRBV5-1; size: -; J: TRBJ1-1; CDR3: CASSLGLVPMNTEAFF; DNA: TGCGCCAGCAGCTTGGGATTAGTTCCAATGAACACTGAAGCTTTCTTT
D: TRBD2; V: TRBV5-1; size: -; J: TRBJ2-7; CDR3: CASSRGLAGVPSSYEQYF; DNA: TGCGCCAGCAGCCGGGGACTAGCGGGCGTCCCAAGCTCCTACGAGCAGTACTTC
D: -; V: TRBV4-1; size: few; J: TRBJ1-5; CDR3: CASSQQSGNQPQHF; DNA: TGCGCCAGCAGCCAACAGTCAGGGAATCAGCCCCAGCATTTT
D: TRBD1; V: TRBV19; size: -; J: TRBJ1-5; CDR3: CASTGTGGNQPQHF; DNA: TGTGCCAGTACCGGGACAGGGGGCAATCAGCCCCAGCATTTT
D: TRBD2; V: TRBV6-5; size: -; J: TRBJ2-7; CDR3: CASRNSGSLFYEQYF; DNA: TGTGCCAGCAGGAATAGCGGGAGTTTGTTCTACGAGCAGTACTTC
D: TRBD2; V: TRBV19; size: -; J: TRBJ2-3; CDR3: CASTRASGFTDTQYF; DNA: TGTGCCAGTACAAGGGCTAGCGGCTTCACAGATACGCAGTATTTT
D: TRBD1; V: TRBV5-1; size: -; J: TRBJ1-1; CDR3: CASSFEEGAGNTEAFF; DNA: TGCGCCAGCAGCTTTGAGGAGGGGGCGGGGAACACTGAAGCTTTCTTT
D: -; V: TRBV5-1; size: -; J: TRBJ2-3; CDR3: CASSYFGGESTDTQYF; DNA: TGCGCCAGCAGCTATTTCGGGGGCGAGAGTACAGATACGCAGTATTTT
D: TRBD1; V: TRBV4-1; size: -; J: TRBJ2-7; CDR3: CASSQPGQGFSEQYF; DNA: TGCGCCAGCAGCCAACCGGGACAGGGCTTTTCCGAGCAGTACTTC
D: -; V: TRBV5-1; size: -; J: TRBJ2-6; CDR3: CASSSSPAGANVLTF; DNA: TGCGCCAGCAGCTCCTCCCCGGCTGGGGCCAACGTCCTGACTTTC
D: TRBD2; V: TRBV4-1; size: -; J: TRBJ2-3; CDR3: CASSHDLAGGGGGTDTQYF; DNA: TGCGCCAGCAGCCACGACCTAGCGGGAGGAGGCGGCGGCACAGATACGCAGTATTTT
D: -; V: TRBV28; size: -; J: TRBJ1-5; CDR3: CASSLLARLSNQPQHF; DNA: TGTGCCAGCAGTTTATTGGCCAGACTTAGCAATCAGCCCCAGCATTTT
D: TRBD1; V: TRBV4-2; size: -; J: TRBJ1-2; CDR3: CASSQFGQGAAGNYGYTF; DNA: TGTGCCAGCAGCCAATTCGGACAGGGGGCAGCCGGTAACTATGGCTACACCTTC
D: -; V: TRBV7-2; size: -; J: TRBJ2-7; CDR3: CASSLTRTTYEQYF; DNA: TGTGCCAGCAGCCTCACTCGAACCACCTACGAGCAGTACTTC
D: TRBD1; V: TRBV7-9; size: -; J: TRBJ1-3; CDR3: CASSDTGGRNTIYF; DNA: TGTGCCAGCAGCGACACAGGGGGCAGAAACACCATATATTTT
D: TRBD1; V: TRBV25-1; size: -; J: TRBJ2-5; CDR3: CASSEATGTVYQETQYF; DNA: TGTGCCAGCAGTGAAGCGACGGGGACAGTCTATCAAGAGACCCAGTACTTC
D: TRBD2; V: TRBV28; size: once; J: TRBJ2-1; CDR3: CASSLGLAGPYNEQFF; DNA: TGTGCCAGCAGTTTAGGGCTAGCGGGACCCTACAATGAGCAGTTCTTC
D: TRBD1; V: TRBV7-9; size: -; J: TRBJ1-1; CDR3: CASSLVGTGTMNTEAFF; DNA: TGTGCCAGCAGCTTAGTAGGGACAGGGACCATGAACACTGAAGCTTTCTTT
D: TRBD1; V: TRBV20-1; size: -; J: TRBJ2-7; CDR3: CSARETGAKYF; DNA: TGCAGTGCTAGGGAGACAGGGGCCAAGTACTTC
D: -; V: TRBV28; size: -; J: TRBJ2-7; CDR3: CASRPTVGEQYF; DNA: TGTGCCAGCAGGCCCACAGTGGGCGAGCAGTACTTC
D: -; V: TRBV10-2; size: -; J: TRBJ2-7; CDR3: CASSESGGVEQYF; DNA: TGCGCCAGCAGTGAGTCAGGAGGGGTCGAGCAGTACTTC
D: TRBD1; V: TRBV28; size: -; J: TRBJ1-2; CDR3: CASSFGNRGLGYTF; DNA: TGTGCCAGCAGTTTTGGTAACAGGGGGCTAGGCTACACCTTC
D: TRBD1; V: TRBV5-1; size: few; J: TRBJ1-3; CDR3: CASSPGTEGNTIYF; DNA: TGCGCCAGCAGCCCTGGGACAGAGGGAAACACCATATATTTT
D: -; V: TRBV5-1; size: -; J: TRBJ2-3; CDR3: CASSSQPLETAGDTQYF; DNA: TGCGCCAGCAGCTCCCAACCACTAGAGACGGCAGGTGATACGCAGTATTTT
D: TRBD1; V: TRBV6-6; size: -; J: TRBJ1-5; CDR3: CASSLGWTGWDQPQHF; DNA: TGTGCCAGCAGCCTAGGGTGGACAGGATGGGATCAGCCCCAGCATTTT
D: TRBD1; V: TRBV10-3; size: -; J: TRBJ2-3; CDR3: CASLDRASTDTQYF; DNA: TGTGCCAGCTTGGACAGGGCCAGCACAGATACGCAGTATTTT
D: -; V: TRBV15; size: -; J: TRBJ2-2; CDR3: CATSSRETGELFF; DNA: TGTGCCACCAGCAGCAGGGAAACCGGGGAGCTGTTTTTT
D: -; V: TRBV28; size: -; J: TRBJ2-7; CDR3: CASSSGQGYEQYF; DNA: TGTGCCAGCAGTTCGGGACAAGGCTACGAGCAGTACTTC
D: TRBD1; V: TRBV27; size: -; J: TRBJ2-5; CDR3: CASSPPSTGGWQETQYF; DNA: TGTGCCAGCAGTCCTCCATCGACAGGGGGCTGGCAAGAGACCCAGTACTTC
D: TRBD1; V: TRBV10-3; size: -; J: TRBJ2-5; CDR3: CAISGQGRGETQYF; DNA: TGTGCCATCAGTGGACAGGGGCGAGGGGAGACCCAGTACTTC
D: -; V: TRBV9; size: -; J: TRBJ2-5; CDR3: CASSVGNRLRKQETQYF; DNA: TGTGCCAGCAGCGTAGGAAATAGGCTCCGGAAACAAGAGACCCAGTACTTC
D: -; V: TRBV6-4; size: few; J: TRBJ2-2; CDR3: CASSEANTGELFF; DNA: TGTGCCAGCAGTGAGGCGAACACCGGGGAGCTGTTTTTT
D: -; V: TRBV28; size: once; J: TRBJ1-2; CDR3: CASMESGRGGYTF; DNA: TGTGCCAGCATGGAGTCGGGGCGAGGTGGCTACACCTTC
D: TRBD1; V: TRBV5-1; size: -; J: TRBJ1-1; CDR3: CASSRVGTGAFF; DNA: TGCGCCAGCAGCCGAGTTGGGACAGGGGCTTTCTTT
D: TRBD2; V: TRBV9; size: -; J: TRBJ2-1; CDR3: CASSKGGLAGVYNEQFF; DNA: TGTGCCAGCAGCAAAGGTGGTCTAGCGGGAGTATACAATGAGCAGTTCTTC
D: -; V: TRBV19; size: -; J: TRBJ1-1; CDR3: CASSPRGADAFF; DNA: TGTGCCAGTAGTCCTCGGGGCGCCGACGCTTTCTTT
D: -; V: TRBV1; size: -; J: TRBJ2-2; CDR3: CTSSPGGTWLDTGELFF; DNA: TGCACCAGCAGCCCCGGGGGGACATGGTTGGACACCGGGGAGCTGTTTTTT
D: TRBD1; V: TRBV11-2; size: -; J: TRBJ1-1; CDR3: CASSLDLDRVSFF; DNA: TGTGCCAGCAGCTTAGATCTGGACAGGGTTTCTTTCTTT
D: -; V: TRBV10-1; size: once; J: TRBJ2-1; CDR3: CASSESTRGNYNEQFF; DNA: TGCGCCAGCAGTGAGTCGACTCGGGGAAACTACAATGAGCAGTTCTTC
D: -; V: TRBV28; size: -; J: TRBJ1-1; CDR3: CASRSGPPVDTEAFF; DNA: TGTGCCAGCAGATCAGGGCCTCCGGTGGACACTGAAGCTTTCTTT
D: -; V: TRBV6-5; size: -; J: TRBJ1-2; CDR3: CASSTGRIYGYTF; DNA: TGTGCCAGCAGTACAGGACGGATCTATGGCTACACCTTC
D: TRBD1; V: TRBV6-5; size: many; J: TRBJ2-7; CDR3: CASSRAADRAREQYF; DNA: TGTGCCAGCAGCCGTGCCGCGGACAGGGCTCGGGAGCAGTACTTC
D: TRBD1; V: TRBV6-5; size: -; J: TRBJ1-1; CDR3: CASSYSVQGATEAFF; DNA: TGTGCCAGCAGTTACTCGGTGCAGGGGGCCACTGAAGCTTTCTTT
D: -; V: TRBV18; size: -; J: TRBJ1-5; CDR3: CASSPRQSNQPQHF; DNA: TGTGCCAGCTCACCACGTCAAAGCAATCAGCCCCAGCATTTT
D: -; V: TRBV7-9; size: -; J: TRBJ2-7; CDR3: CASSLRYEQYF; DNA: TGTGCCAGCAGCTTACGGTACGAGCAGTACTTC
D: TRBD1; V: TRBV11-2; size: -; J: TRBJ2-7; CDR3: CASSLYKWGGQGLYEQYF; DNA: TGTGCCAGCAGCTTATACAAATGGGGGGGACAGGGATTATACGAGCAGTACTTC
D: TRBD2; V: TRBV19; size: few; J: TRBJ2-1; CDR3: CASKVLAGNEQFF; DNA: TGTGCCAGTAAGGTGCTAGCGGGCAATGAGCAGTTCTTC